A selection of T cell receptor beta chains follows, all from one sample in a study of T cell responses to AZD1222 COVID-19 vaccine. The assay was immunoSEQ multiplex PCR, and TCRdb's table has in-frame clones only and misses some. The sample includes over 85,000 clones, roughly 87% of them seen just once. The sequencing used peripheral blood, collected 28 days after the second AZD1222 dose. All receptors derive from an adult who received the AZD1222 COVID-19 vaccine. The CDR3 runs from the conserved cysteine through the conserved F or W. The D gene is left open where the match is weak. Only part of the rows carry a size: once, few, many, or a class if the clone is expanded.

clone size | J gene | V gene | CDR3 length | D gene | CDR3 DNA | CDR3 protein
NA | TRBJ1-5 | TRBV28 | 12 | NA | TGTGCCAGCAGTTTGAGGGGTCAGCCCCAGCATTTT | CASSLRGQPQHF
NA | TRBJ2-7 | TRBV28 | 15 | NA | TGTGCCAGCAGGAACGGACAGGCGGGAATCTACGAGCAGTACTTC | CASRNGQAGIYEQYF
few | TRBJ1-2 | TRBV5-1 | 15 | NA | TGCGCCAGCAGCTTGGACGGAACCGATAACTATGGCTACACCTTC | CASSLDGTDNYGYTF
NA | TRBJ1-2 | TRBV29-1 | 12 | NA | TGCAGCGTTGAAAGGACGGACTATGGCTACACCTTC | CSVERTDYGYTF
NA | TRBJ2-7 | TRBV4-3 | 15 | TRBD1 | TGCGCCAGCAGCCGCCAACAGGGGGCTGTCTACGAGCAGTACTTC | CASSRQQGAVYEQYF
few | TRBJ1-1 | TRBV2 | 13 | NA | TGTGCCAGCAACGGACAGAGGAACACTGAAGCTTTCTTT | CASNGQRNTEAFF
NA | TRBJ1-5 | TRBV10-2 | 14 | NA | TGCGCCAGCAGTGAGCCGTTAGGCAATCAGCCCCAGCATTTT | CASSEPLGNQPQHF
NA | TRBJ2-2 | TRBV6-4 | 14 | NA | TGTGCCAGCAGTGACTCGACACCCCCCGTGGAGCTGTTTTTT | CASSDSTPPVELFF
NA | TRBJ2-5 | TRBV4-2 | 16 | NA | TGTGCCAGCAGCCAGGGTCGAAGGACAGTCCAAGAGACCCAGTACTTC | CASSQGRRTVQETQYF
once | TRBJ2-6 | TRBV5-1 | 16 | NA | TGCGCCAGCAGCTTGATAACAGGGACTGGGGCCAACGTCCTGACTTTC | CASSLITGTGANVLTF
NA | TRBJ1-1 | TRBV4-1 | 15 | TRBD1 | TGCGCCAGCAGCCAGGGGGACAGGGGGGACACTGAAGCTTTCTTT | CASSQGDRGDTEAFF
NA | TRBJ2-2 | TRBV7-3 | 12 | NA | TGTGCCAGCAGCAGGAACACCGGGGAGCTGTTTTTT | CASSRNTGELFF
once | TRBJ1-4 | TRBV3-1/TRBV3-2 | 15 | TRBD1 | TGTGCCAGCAGCCAAGAGGACAGGGGTGGGGAAAAACTGTTTTTT | CASSQEDRGGEKLFF
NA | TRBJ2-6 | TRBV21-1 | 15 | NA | TGTGCCAGCAGCCTCCCAGGGGCTGGGGCCAACGTCCTGACTTTC | CASSLPGAGANVLTF
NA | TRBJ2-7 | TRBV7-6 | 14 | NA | TGTGCCAGCAGCCGGCCGGCAGGGTCGAGGGAGCAGTACTTC | CASSRPAGSREQYF
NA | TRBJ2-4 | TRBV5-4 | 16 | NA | TGTGCCAGCAGCTTGAGACTCTCAGGGGTAGGCTTCGTTCAGTACTTC | CASSLRLSGVGFVQYF
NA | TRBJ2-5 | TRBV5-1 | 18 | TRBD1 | TGCGCCAGCAGCATGGGACAGGGGGCGTTTATGGGCCAAGAGACCCAGTACTTC | CASSMGQGAFMGQETQYF
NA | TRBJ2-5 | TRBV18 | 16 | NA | TGTGCCAGCTCACCTAACAAGGACAGCCGCCAAGAGACCCAGTACTTC | CASSPNKDSRQETQYF
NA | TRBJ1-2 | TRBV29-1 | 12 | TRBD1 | TGCAGCGTTGGGCAGGGGGGCTATGGCTACACCTTC | CSVGQGGYGYTF
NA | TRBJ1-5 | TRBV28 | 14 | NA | TGTGCCAGCAGCCGCGACGGACTCAATCAGCCCCAGCATTTT | CASSRDGLNQPQHF
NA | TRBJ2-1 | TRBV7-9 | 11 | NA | TGTGCCAGCAGAAACTACAATGAGCAGTTCTTC | CASRNYNEQFF
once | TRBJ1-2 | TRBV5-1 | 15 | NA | TGCGCCAGCAGCTTGGATCCGGCAACGCTCCGTGGCTACACCTTC | CASSLDPATLRGYTF
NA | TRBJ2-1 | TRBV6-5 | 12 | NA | TGTGCCAGCAGTCGTTCTAGAATGAAGCAGTTCTTC | CASSRSRMKQFF
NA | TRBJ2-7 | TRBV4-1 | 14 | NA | TGCGCCAGCAGCCAAGTAGGGAGTTCCTACGAGCAGTACTTC | CASSQVGSSYEQYF
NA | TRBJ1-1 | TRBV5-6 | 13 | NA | TGTGCCAGCAGCCCGGGGGGGGGCACTGAAGCTTTCTTT | CASSPGGGTEAFF
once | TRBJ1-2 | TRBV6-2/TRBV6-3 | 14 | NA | TGTGCCAGCAGTTACTCGGGGATCCCGAATGGCTACACCTTC | CASSYSGIPNGYTF
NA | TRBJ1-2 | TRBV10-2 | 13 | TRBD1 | TGCGCCAGCGGGACAGGTTCTAACTATGGCTACACCTTC | CASGTGSNYGYTF
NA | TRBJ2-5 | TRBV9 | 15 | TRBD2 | TGTGCCAGCAGCGCCCCGGGGGGATCTAGGGAGACCCAGTACTTC | CASSAPGGSRETQYF
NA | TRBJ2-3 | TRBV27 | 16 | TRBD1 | TGTGCCAGCAGTTTATTGGGCAGGGGGCCATCGGATACGCAGTATTTT | CASSLLGRGPSDTQYF
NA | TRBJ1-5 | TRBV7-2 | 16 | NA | TGTGCCAGCAGCTTATTTCTCTGGGGAAGCAATCAGCCCCAGCATTTT | CASSLFLWGSNQPQHF
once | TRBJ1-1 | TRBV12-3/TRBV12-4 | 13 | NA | TGTGCCAGCAGCACCCAGACAGGAGCTGAAGCTTTCTTT | CASSTQTGAEAFF
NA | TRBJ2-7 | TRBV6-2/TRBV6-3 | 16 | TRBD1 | TGTGCCAGCAGTTACCCGACAGGGATCTACTCCTACGAGCAGTACTTC | CASSYPTGIYSYEQYF
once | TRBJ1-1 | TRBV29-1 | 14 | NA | TGCAGCGTTGGATATACAGGGCGGATCACTGAAGCTTTCTTT | CSVGYTGRITEAFF
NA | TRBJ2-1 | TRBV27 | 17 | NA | TGTGCCAGCAGTTCACCCGGGCCGTCGATCCCCTACAATGAGCAGTTCTTC | CASSSPGPSIPYNEQFF
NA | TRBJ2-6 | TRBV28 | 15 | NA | TGTGCCAGCAGTTTTGGTGCGTCTGGGGCCAACGTCCTGACTTTC | CASSFGASGANVLTF
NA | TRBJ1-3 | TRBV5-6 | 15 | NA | TGTGCCAGCAGCTTGTTAACCAGCTCTGGAAACACCATATATTTT | CASSLLTSSGNTIYF
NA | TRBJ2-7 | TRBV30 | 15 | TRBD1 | TGTGCCTGGAGGGGCCGGGACAGGTCTATCTACGAGCAGTACTTC | CAWRGRDRSIYEQYF
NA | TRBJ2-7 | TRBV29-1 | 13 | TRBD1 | TGCAGCGCTCTGGGGGACAGAACCTACGAGCAGTACTTC | CSALGDRTYEQYF
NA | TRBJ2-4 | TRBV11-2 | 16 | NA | TGTGCCAGCAGCTTATGGGGGCCCGGAGGGCGTGACATTCAGTACTTC | CASSLWGPGGRDIQYF
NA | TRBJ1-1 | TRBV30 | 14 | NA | TGTGCCTGGAGTGTAGGTGCGGGGAACACTGAAGCTTTCTTT | CAWSVGAGNTEAFF
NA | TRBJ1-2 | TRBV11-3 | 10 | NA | TGTGCCAGCAGCTTGGTAAGATACACCTTC | CASSLVRYTF
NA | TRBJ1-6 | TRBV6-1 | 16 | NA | TGTGCCAGCAGTGTGAATACAGGCTCCTATAATTCACCCCTCCACTTT | CASSVNTGSYNSPLHF
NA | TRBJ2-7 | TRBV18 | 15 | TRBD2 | TGTGCCAGCTCTCCCAGGACTAGCGGGGGCTACGAGCAGTACTTC | CASSPRTSGGYEQYF
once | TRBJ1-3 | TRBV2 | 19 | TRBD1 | TGTGCCAGCAGTGAAGCGGCGCAGACAGGGGGGGTCGCTGGAAACACCATATATTTT | CASSEAAQTGGVAGNTIYF
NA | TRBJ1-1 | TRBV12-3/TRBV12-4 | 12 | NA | TGTGCCAGCAGCCTCGGGGCACTTGAAGCTTTCTTT | CASSLGALEAFF
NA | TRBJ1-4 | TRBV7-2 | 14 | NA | TGTGCCAGCAGCTATTCAGGGTTTGTTGAAAAACTGTTTTTT | CASSYSGFVEKLFF
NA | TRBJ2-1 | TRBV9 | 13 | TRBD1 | TGTGCCAGCAGCGTAGAGGGGGCAAATGAGCAGTTCTTC | CASSVEGANEQFF
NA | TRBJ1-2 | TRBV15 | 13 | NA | TGTGCCACCAGCAGAGGTTCTACGTATGGCTACACCTTC | CATSRGSTYGYTF